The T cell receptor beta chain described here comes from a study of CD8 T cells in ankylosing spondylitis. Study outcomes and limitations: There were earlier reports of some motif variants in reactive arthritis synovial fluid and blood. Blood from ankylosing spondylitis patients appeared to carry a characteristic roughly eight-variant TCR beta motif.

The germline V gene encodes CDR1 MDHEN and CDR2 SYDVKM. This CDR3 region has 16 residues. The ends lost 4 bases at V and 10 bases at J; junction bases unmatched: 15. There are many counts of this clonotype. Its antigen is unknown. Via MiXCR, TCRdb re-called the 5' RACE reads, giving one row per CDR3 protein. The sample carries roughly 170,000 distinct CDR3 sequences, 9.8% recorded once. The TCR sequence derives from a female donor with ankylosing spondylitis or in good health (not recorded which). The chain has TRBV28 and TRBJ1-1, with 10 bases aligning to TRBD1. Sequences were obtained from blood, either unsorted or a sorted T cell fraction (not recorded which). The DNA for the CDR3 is TGTGCCAGCAGTTCCCCCGGGACAGGGGCGCATCATTCAGCTTTCTTT. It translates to CASSSPGTGAHHSAFF. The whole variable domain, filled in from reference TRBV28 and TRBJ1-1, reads DVKVTQSSRYLVKRTGEKVFLECVQDMDHENMFWYRQDPGLGLRLIYFSYDVKMKEKGDIPEGYSVSREKKERFSLILESASTNQTSMYLCASSSPGTGAHHSAFFGQGTRLTVV.